The 13 T cell receptor beta chains below all came from one sample that was sequenced in a study of blood T cell repertoires in COVID-19. Assay used: immunoSEQ multiplex PCR; TCRdb lists only in-frame clones, some missing. The data contain hundreds of thousands of clones, around 90% of them singletons. Sequencing input: PBMCs or T cells enriched from blood (not recorded which). The receptor set was obtained from a woman between 45 and 65 years old who had recovered from COVID-19.

The chain links TRBV4-3 to TRBJ2-1; tentative D call: TRBD2 (5 bases). The CDR3 spans 16 residues. Trimming took off 1 base at V and 2 bases at J, with 12 bases between the two ends. The V gene's germline CDR1 is LGHNA and CDR2 YSLEER. The CDR3 here is CASSQGDWGAYNEQFF. In nucleotides, the CDR3 is TGCGCCAGCAGCCAAGGTGATTGGGGAGCCTACAATGAGCAGTTCTTC.

The rearrangement links TRBV5-1 to TRBJ2-2; D gene uncertain. Trimming removed 4 bases at V and 5 bases at J, with 21 bases between. The CDR3 totals 17 residues. The V gene's germline CDR1 is SGHRS and CDR2 YFSETQ. CDR3 sequence: CASSLWSRLTTTGELFF. The CDR3, as DNA: TGCGCCAGCAGCCTTTGGTCTCGCCTGACAACTACCGGGGAGCTGTTTTTT.

The chain is built from TRBV6-5 and TRBJ2-7; no clear D gene. V lost 5 bases and J 3 bases, leaving 5 bases between the germline ends. CDR3 length equals 11 residues. Looked up from germline, CDR1 is MNHEY and CDR2 is SVGAGI. The CDR3 sequence is CASSQNYEQYF. The DNA for the CDR3 is TGTGCCAGCAGTCAGAACTACGAGCAGTACTTC.

The chain uses TRBV19 and TRBJ2-1; TRBD2 might be the D (5 bases). Looked up from germline, CDR1 is LNHDA and CDR2 is SQIVND (reference sequence). The CDR3 length is 13 residues. With 5 bases removed from V and 7 bases from J, the gap between germline ends came to 12 bases. CDR3 nucleotides: TGTGCCAGTAGTCCGCTAGCTTCTAATGAGCAGTTCTTC. Protein product: CASSPLASNEQFF.

The rearrangement joins TRBV18 to TRBJ1-1; D possibly corresponds to TRBD1 (5 bases). Germline V gene data show CDR1 as KGHSH and CDR2 as LQKENI. Trimming stripped 4 bases from V and 1 base from J, with 10 bases between. CDR3 size: 14 residues. CDR3 residues: CASSLDTGNTEAFF. The CDR3 nucleotides are TGTGCCAGCTCACTAGATACAGGGAACACTGAAGCTTTCTTT.

To note about this clone: The identical CDR3 is also encoded by other nucleotide sequences in the sample. The chain carries TRBV9 and TRBJ1-2; 8 bases align to TRBD1. With V trimmed by 3 bases and J by 0 bases, 1 base remained unmatched. Germline assignment: CDR1 SGDLS and CDR2 YYNGEE. This CDR3 region has 14 residues. CDR3 nucleotide sequence: TGTGCCAGCAGCGGGGACAGGCCTAACTATGGCTACACCTTC. Residues: CASSGDRPNYGYTF.

The V call is TRBV5-1, the J call TRBJ2-7; TRBD2 might be the D (5 bases). V was clipped by 2 bases and J by 2 bases, with 11 bases between them. This CDR3 region has 14 residues. The germline gives CDR1 SGHRS, CDR2 YFSETQ. Written as DNA, the CDR3 is TGCGCCAGCAGCTTTGCGACTACCACCTACGAGCAGTACTTC. Protein product: CASSFATTTYEQYF.

The rearrangement uses TRBV4-1 and TRBJ2-2, with TRBD1 as a possible D gene (6 bases). Trimming pared 3 bases from V and 0 bases from J, leaving 11 bases between. The CDR3 consists of 16 residues. Germline CDR1 is MGHRA and CDR2 is YSYEKL. The CDR3: CASSQRQVANTGELFF. The CDR3 DNA is TGCGCCAGCAGCCAGAGACAGGTCGCGAACACCGGGGAGCTGTTTTTT.

J is TRBJ2-5 and V is TRBV7-6; D not certain. The CDR3 is made up of 12 amino acids. V gave up 2 bases and J gave up 5 bases, with 6 bases separating them. Germline assignment: CDR1 SGHVS and CDR2 FNYEAQ. CDR3 loop: CASSLSSETQYF. CDR3 sequence (DNA): TGTGCCAGCAGCTTATCTTCTGAGACCCAGTACTTC.

The chain is built from TRBV6-5 and TRBJ1-5; D unresolved. Germline values: CDR1 MNHEY, CDR2 SVGAGI. The CDR3 consists of 11 residues. Trimming took 5 bases from V and 4 from J, leaving 3 bases between them. CDR3 sequence reads: CASSPNQPQHF. CDR3 sequence (DNA): TGTGCCAGCAGTCCTAATCAGCCCCAGCATTTT.

CDR3 sequence: CAINEAGLVHEQYF. The DNA of the CDR3 is TGTGCCATCAACGAGGCAGGGCTTGTCCACGAGCAGTACTTC. The V call is TRBV10-3, the J call TRBJ2-7; TRBD1 might be the D (5 bases). The CDR3 spans 14 residues. CDR1 is ENHRY, CDR2 SYGVKD, per germline. Trimming took 7 bases from V and 5 from J, leaving 18 bases between them.

The chain recombines TRBV2 with TRBJ2-2, with 11 nucleotides matching TRBD2. CDR1 is SNHLY and CDR2 is FYNNEI in the germline V gene. The CDR3 spans 19 residues. V was pared by 3 bases and J by 0 bases, with 9 bases of the junction left unmatched. The CDR3 bases are TGTGCCAGCAGTGAGGCGCGCGGGACTAGCGGAACGAACACCGGGGAGCTGTTTTTT. Residues: CASSEARGTSGTNTGELFF.

The chain carries TRBV6-5 and TRBJ1-1; 7 bases are a match to TRBD1. This CDR3 is 15 amino acids long. The germline V gene encodes CDR1 MNHEY and CDR2 SVGAGI. Trimming removed 7 bases from V and 0 bases from J; junction bases left unmatched: 8. CDR3 residues: CASTRTGSMNTEAFF. CDR3 DNA sequence: TGTGCCAGCACTCGGACAGGCTCCATGAACACTGAAGCTTTCTTT.